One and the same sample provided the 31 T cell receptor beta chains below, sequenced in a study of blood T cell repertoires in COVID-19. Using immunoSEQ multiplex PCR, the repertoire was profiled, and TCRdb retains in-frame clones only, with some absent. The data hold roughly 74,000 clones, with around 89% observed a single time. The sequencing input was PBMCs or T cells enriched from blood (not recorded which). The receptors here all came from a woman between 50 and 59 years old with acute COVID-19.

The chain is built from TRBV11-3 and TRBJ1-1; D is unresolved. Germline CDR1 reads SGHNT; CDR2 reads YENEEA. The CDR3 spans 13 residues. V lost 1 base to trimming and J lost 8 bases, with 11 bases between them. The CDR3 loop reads CASSLGAALEAFF. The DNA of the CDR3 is TGTGCCAGCAGCTTAGGTGCAGCGCTCGAAGCTTTCTTT.

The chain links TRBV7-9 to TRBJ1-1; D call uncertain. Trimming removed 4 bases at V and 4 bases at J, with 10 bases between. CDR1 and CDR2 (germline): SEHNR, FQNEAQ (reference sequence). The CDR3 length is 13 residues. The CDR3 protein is CASSWALGTEAFF. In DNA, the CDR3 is TGTGCCAGCAGCTGGGCGTTGGGCACTGAAGCTTTCTTT.

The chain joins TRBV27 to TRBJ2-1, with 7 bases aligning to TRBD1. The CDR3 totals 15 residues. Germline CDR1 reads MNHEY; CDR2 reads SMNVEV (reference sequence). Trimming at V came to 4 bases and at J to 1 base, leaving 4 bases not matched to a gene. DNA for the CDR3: TGTGCCAGCAGTTACACGACAGGGTCCTACAATGAGCAGTTCTTC. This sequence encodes CASSYTTGSYNEQFF.

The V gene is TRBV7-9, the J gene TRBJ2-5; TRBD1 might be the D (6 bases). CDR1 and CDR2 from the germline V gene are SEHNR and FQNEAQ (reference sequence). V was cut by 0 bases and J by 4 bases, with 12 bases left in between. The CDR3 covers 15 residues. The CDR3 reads CASSLAGRGRETQYF. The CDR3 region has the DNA TGTGCCAGCAGCTTAGCTGGCAGGGGAAGAGAGACCCAGTACTTC.

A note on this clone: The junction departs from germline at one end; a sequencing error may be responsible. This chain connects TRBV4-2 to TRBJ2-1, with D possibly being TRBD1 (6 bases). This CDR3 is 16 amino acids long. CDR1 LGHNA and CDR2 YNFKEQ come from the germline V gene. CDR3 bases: TGTGCCAGCACCCAATGGGGGACAACAGAATACAATGAGCAGTTCTTC. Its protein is CASTQWGTTEYNEQFF.

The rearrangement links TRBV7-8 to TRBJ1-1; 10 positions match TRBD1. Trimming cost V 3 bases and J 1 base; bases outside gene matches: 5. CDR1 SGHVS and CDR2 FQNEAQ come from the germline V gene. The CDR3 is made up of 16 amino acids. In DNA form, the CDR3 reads TGTGCCAGCAGCTTTGTGGACAGGGGGAGGAACACTGAAGCTTTCTTT. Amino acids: CASSFVDRGRNTEAFF.

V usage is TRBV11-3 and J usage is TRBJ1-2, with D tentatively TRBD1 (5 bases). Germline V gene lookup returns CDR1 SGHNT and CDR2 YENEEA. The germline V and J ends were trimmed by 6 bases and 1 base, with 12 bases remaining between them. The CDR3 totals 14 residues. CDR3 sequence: CASSSFDSNYGYTF. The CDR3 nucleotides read TGTGCCAGCAGTTCCTTCGACAGTAACTATGGCTACACCTTC.

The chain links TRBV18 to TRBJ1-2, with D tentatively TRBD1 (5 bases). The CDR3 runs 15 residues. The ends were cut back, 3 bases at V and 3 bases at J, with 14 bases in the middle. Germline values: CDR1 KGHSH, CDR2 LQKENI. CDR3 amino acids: CASSPRPQGHYGYTF. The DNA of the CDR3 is TGTGCCAGCTCACCTCGACCCCAGGGTCACTATGGCTACACCTTC.

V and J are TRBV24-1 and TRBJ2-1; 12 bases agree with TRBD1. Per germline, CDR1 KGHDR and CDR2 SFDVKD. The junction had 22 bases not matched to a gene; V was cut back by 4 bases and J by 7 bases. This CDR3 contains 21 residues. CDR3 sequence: CATSDRRRIDVRDRGLNEQFF. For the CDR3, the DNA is TGTGCCACCAGTGACCGTCGACGAATCGATGTGCGGGACAGGGGGCTTAATGAGCAGTTCTTC.

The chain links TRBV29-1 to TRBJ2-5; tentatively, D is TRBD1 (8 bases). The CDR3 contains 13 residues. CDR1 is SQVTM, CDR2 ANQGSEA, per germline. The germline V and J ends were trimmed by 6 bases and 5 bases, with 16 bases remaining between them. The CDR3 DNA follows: TGCAGCGTCCAAGCGGGGACAGGCGAGACCCAGTACTTC. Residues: CSVQAGTGETQYF.

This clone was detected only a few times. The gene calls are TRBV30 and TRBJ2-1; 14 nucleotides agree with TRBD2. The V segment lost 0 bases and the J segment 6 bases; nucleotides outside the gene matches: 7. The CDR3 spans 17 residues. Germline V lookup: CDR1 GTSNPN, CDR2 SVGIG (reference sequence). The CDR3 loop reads CAWSVLPGLAGANEQFF. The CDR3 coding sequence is TGTGCCTGGAGTGTACTCCCGGGACTAGCGGGAGCCAATGAGCAGTTCTTC. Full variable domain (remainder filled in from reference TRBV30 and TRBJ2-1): SQTIHQWPATLVQPVGSPLSLECTVEGTSNPNLYWYRQAAGRGLQLLFYSVGIGQISSEVPQNLSASRPQDRQFILSSKKLLLSDSGFYLCAWSVLPGLAGANEQFFGPGTRLTVL.

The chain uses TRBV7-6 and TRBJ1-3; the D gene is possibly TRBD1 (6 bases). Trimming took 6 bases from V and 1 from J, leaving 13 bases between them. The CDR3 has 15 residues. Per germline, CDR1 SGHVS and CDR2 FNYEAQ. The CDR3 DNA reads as TGTGCCAGCAGTGTGACAGGAGGATCTGGAAACACCATATATTTT. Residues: CASSVTGGSGNTIYF.

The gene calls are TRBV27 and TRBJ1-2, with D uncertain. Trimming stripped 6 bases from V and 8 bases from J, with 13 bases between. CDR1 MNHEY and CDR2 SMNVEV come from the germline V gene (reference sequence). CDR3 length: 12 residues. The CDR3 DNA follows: TGTGCCAGCAGCATGACCGGGTGGGGCTACACCTTC. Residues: CASSMTGWGYTF.

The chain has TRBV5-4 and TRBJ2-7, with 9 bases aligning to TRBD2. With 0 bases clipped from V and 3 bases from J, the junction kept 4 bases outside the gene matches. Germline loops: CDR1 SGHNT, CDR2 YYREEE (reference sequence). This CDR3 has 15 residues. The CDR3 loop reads CASSLALAGYYEQYF. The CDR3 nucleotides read TGTGCCAGCAGCTTGGCGCTAGCGGGATACTACGAGCAGTACTTC. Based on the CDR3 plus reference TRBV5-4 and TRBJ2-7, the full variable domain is ETGVTQSPTHLIKTRGQQVTLRCSSQSGHNTVSWYQQALGQGPQFIFQYYREEENGRGNFPPRFSGLQFPNYSSELNVNALELDDSALYLCASSLALAGYYEQYFGPGTRLTVT.

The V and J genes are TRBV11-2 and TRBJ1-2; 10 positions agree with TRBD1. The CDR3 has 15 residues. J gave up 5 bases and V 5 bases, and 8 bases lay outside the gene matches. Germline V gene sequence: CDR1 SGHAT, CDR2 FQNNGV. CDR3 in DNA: TGTGCCAGCAGCCCAGGGACAGGGGCCAGGTATGGCTACACCTTC. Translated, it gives CASSPGTGARYGYTF.

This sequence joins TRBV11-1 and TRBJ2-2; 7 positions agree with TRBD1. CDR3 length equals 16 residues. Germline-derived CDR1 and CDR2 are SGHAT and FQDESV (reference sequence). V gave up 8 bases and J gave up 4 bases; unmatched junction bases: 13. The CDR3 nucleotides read TGTGCCAGCTATCCAGGCGTGACAGGGCGCACCGGGGAGCTGTTTTTT. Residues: CASYPGVTGRTGELFF.

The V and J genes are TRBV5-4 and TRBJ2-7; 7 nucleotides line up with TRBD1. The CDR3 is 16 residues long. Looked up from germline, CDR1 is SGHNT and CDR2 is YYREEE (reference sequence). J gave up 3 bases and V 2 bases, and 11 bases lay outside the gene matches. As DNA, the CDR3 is TGTGCCAGCAGCTTCGGACAGGCCCCACGGGGCTACGAGCAGTACTTC. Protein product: CASSFGQAPRGYEQYF.

The CDR3 bases are TGCAGCGTTGGTCCCCCCGGGACAGAGAACACTGAAGCTTTCTTT. Its protein product is CSVGPPGTENTEAFF. The chain has TRBV29-1 and TRBJ1-1; 7 bases align to TRBD1. Trimming removed 4 bases from V and 1 base from J; junction bases left unmatched: 9. Germline V gene data show CDR1 as SQVTM and CDR2 as ANQGSEA. This CDR3 is built from 15 residues.

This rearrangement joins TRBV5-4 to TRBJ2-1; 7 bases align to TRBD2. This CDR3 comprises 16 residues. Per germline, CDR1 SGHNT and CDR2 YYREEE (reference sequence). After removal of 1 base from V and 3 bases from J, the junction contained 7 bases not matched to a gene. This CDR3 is CASSLRAGVGYNEQFF. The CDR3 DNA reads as TGTGCCAGCAGCTTGCGGGCGGGAGTAGGCTACAATGAGCAGTTCTTC. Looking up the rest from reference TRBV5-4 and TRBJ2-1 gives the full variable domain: ETGVTQSPTHLIKTRGQQVTLRCSSQSGHNTVSWYQQALGQGPQFIFQYYREEENGRGNFPPRFSGLQFPNYSSELNVNALELDDSALYLCASSLRAGVGYNEQFFGPGTRLTVL.

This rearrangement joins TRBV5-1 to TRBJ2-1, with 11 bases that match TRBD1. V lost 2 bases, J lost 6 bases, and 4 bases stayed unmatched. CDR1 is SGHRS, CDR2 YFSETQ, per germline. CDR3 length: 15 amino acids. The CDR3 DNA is TGCGCCAGCAGCTTCCGGGACAGGGGGGTCAATGAGCAGTTCTTC. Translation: CASSFRDRGVNEQFF. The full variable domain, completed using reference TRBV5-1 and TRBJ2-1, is KAGVTQTPRYLIKTRGQQVTLSCSPISGHRSVSWYQQTPGQGLQFLFEYFSETQRNKGNFPGRFSGRQFSNSRSEMNVSTLELGDSALYLCASSFRDRGVNEQFFGPGTRLTVL.

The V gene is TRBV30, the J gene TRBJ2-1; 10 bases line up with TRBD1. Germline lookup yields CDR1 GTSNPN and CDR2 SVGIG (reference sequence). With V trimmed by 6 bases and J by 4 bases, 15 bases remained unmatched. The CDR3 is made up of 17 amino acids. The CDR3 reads CACASTGTGANYNEQFF. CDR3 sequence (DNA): TGTGCCTGCGCCTCTACCGGGACAGGGGCTAATTACAATGAGCAGTTCTTC.

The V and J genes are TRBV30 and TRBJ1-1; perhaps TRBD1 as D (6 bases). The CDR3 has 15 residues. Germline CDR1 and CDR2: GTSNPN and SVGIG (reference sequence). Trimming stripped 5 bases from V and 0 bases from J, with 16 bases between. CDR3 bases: TGTGCCTGGTACCGCCGCGGGGGCATGAACACTGAAGCTTTCTTT. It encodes CAWYRRGGMNTEAFF.

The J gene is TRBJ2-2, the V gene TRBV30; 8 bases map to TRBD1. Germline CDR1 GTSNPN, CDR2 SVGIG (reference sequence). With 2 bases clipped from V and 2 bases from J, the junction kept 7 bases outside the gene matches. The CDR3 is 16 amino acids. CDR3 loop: CAWSSSDRGNTGELFF. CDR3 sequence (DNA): TGTGCCTGGAGTTCCTCCGACAGGGGAAACACCGGGGAGCTGTTTTTT.

The CDR3 sequence is CASRRAGEVNEQFF. The CDR3, as DNA: TGTGCCTCCCGGAGGGCGGGAGAAGTCAATGAGCAGTTCTTC. The chain combines TRBV30 with TRBJ2-1; 7 nucleotides agree with TRBD2. The CDR3 length is 14 residues. The germline V gene has CDR1 GTSNPN and CDR2 SVGIG (reference sequence). Trimming at V came to 7 bases and at J to 6 bases, leaving 12 bases not matched to a gene.

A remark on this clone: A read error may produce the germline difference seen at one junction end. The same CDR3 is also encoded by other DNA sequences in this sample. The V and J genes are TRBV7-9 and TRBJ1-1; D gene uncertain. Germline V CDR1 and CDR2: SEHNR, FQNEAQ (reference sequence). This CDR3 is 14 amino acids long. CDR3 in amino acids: CASSTDTLNTEAFF. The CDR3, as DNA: TGTGCTAGCAGCACAGATACTTTAAACACTGAAGCTTTCTTT.

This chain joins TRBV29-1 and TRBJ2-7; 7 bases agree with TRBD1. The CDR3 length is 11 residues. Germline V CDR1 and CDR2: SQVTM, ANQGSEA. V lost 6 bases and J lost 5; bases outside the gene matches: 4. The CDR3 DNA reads TGCAGCGTCAGACAGGGTGACGAGCAGTACTTC. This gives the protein CSVRQGDEQYF.

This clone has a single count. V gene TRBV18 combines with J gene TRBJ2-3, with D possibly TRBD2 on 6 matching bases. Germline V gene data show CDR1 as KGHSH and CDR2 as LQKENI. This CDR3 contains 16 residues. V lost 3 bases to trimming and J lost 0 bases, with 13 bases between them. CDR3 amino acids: CASSPRGASSTDTQYF. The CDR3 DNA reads TGTGCCAGCTCACCCCGCGGGGCCTCTAGCACAGATACGCAGTATTTT.

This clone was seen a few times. DNA of the CDR3: TGTGCCAGCAGTCCTTCCACAGCTGAAGAGACCCAGTACTTC. This encodes CASSPSTAEETQYF. The V and J genes are TRBV5-5 and TRBJ2-5; D is uncertain. The germline V and J ends were trimmed by 5 bases and 3 bases, with 14 bases remaining between them. Germline-derived CDR1 and CDR2 are SGHKS and YYEKEE (reference sequence). CDR3 length equals 14 residues.

In nucleotides, the CDR3 is TGTGCCAGCTCACGACTAGGCCAGGACTTTAGCAATCAGCCCCAGCATTTT. Its protein is CASSRLGQDFSNQPQHF. This chain uses TRBV18 with TRBJ1-5; D gene uncertain. The V end was cut by 4 bases, the J end by 0 bases, with 16 bases between. This CDR3 spans 17 amino acids. Germline CDR1 and CDR2: KGHSH and LQKENI.

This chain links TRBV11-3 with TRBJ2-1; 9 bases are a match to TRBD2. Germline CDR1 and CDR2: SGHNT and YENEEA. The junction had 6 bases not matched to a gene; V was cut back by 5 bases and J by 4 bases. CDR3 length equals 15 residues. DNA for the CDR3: TGTGCCAGCAGCGTCAATAGCGGGGGATACAATGAGCAGTTCTTC. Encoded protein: CASSVNSGGYNEQFF.

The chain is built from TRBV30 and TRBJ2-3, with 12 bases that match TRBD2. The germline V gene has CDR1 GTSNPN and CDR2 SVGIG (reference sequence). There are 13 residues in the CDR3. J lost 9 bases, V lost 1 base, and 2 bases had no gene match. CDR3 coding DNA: TGTGCCTGGAGTGGGACTAGCGGGACGACGCAGTATTTT. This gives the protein CAWSGTSGTTQYF.